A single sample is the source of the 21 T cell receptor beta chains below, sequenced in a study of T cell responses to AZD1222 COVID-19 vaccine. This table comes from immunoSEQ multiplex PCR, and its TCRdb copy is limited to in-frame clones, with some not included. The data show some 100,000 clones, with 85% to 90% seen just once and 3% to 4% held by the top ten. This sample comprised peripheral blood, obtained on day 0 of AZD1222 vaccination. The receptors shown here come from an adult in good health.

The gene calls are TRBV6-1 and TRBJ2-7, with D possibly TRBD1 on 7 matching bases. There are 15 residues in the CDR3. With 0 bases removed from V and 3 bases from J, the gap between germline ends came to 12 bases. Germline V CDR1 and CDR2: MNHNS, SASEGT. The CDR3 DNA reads TGTGCCAGCAGTGAAGCGCAGGGGGGAAGCTACGAGCAGTACTTC. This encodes CASSEAQGGSYEQYF.

The CDR3 loop is CASSLGGTGELFF. Written as DNA, the CDR3 is TGTGCCAGCAGCTTGGGCGGCACCGGGGAGCTGTTTTTT. J is TRBJ2-2 and V is TRBV5-6; D uncertain. The V gene's germline CDR1 is SGHDT and CDR2 YYEEEE. The CDR3 spans 13 residues. Trimming cost V 0 bases and J 4 bases, with 4 bases left between them.

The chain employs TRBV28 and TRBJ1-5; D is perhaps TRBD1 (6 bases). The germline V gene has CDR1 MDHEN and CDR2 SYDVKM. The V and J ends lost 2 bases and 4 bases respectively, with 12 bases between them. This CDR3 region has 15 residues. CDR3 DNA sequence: TGTGCCAGCAGTTTAATGACAGGTAGAAATCAGCCCCAGCATTTT. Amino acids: CASSLMTGRNQPQHF.

CDR3 region: CASSQRGTNTEAFF. CDR3 sequence (DNA): TGTGCCAGCAGCCAAAGAGGAACCAACACTGAAGCTTTCTTT. The chain couples TRBV3-1 (or the pseudogene TRBV3-2) to TRBJ1-1; D gene unclear. Trimming left V 2 bases short and J 2 bases short, with 9 bases between. From germline, CDR1 is LGHDT and CDR2 YNNKEL (reference sequence). The CDR3 has 14 amino acids.

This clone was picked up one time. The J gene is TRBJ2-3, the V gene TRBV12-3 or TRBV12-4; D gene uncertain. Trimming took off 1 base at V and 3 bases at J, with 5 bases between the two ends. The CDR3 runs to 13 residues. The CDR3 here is CASSLEGTDTQYF. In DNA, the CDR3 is TGTGCCAGCAGTTTAGAAGGTACAGATACGCAGTATTTT.

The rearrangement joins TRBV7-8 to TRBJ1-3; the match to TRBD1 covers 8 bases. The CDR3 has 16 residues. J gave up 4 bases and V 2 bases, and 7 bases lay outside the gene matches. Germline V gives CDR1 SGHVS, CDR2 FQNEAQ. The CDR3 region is CASSLRTGPLGNTIYF. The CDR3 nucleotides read TGTGCCAGCAGCTTACGGACAGGGCCCCTCGGAAACACCATATATTTT. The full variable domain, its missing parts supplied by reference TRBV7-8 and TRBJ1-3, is GAGVSQSPRYKVAKRGQDVALRCDPISGHVSLFWYQQALGQGPEFLTYFQNEAQLDKSGLPSDRFFAERPEGSVSTLKIQRTQQEDSAVYLCASSLRTGPLGNTIYFGEGSWLTVV.

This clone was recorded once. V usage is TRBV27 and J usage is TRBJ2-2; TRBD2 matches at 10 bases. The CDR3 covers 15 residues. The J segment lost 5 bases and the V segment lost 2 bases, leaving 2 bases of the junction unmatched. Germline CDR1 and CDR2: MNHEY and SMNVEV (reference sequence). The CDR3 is CASSLRAGGTGELFF. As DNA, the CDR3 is TGTGCCAGCAGTTTAAGAGCGGGGGGGACCGGGGAGCTGTTTTTT.

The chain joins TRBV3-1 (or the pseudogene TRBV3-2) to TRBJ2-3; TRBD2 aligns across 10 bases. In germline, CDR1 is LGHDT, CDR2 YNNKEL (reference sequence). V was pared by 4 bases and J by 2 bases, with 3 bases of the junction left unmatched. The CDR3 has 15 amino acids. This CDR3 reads CASSRAGGFTDTQYF. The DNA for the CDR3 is TGTGCCAGCAGCCGAGCGGGGGGGTTCACAGATACGCAGTATTTT.

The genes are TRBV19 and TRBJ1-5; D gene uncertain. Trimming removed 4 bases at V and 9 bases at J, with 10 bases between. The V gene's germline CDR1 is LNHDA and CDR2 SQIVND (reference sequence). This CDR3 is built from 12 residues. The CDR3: CASSTPPGPQHF. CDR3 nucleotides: TGTGCCAGTAGTACTCCACCGGGGCCCCAGCATTTT.

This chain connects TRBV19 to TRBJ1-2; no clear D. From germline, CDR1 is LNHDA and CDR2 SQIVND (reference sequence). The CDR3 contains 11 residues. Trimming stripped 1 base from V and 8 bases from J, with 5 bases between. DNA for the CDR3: TGTGCCAGTAGTATAGGGGAAGGCTACACCTTC. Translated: CASSIGEGYTF.

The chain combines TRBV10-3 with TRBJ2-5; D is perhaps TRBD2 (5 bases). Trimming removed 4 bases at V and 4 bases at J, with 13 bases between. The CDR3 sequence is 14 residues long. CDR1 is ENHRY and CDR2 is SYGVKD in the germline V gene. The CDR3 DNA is TGTGCCATCAGTGCCGGGAACAGCGGAGAGACCCAGTACTTC. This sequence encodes CAISAGNSGETQYF.

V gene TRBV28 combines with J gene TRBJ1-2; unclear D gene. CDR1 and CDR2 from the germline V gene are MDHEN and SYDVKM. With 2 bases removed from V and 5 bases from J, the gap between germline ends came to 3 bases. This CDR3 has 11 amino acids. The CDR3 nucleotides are TGTGCCAGCAGTTTACGTTATGGCTACACCTTC. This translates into CASSLRYGYTF.

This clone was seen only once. The CDR3 region has the DNA TGTGCCAGCAGTTACTCGGCGGGGGATCCCTACAATGAGCAGTTCTTC. As protein: CASSYSAGDPYNEQFF. V is TRBV6-2 or TRBV6-3 and J is TRBJ2-1; 7 bases are a match to TRBD2. With V trimmed by 0 bases and J by 2 bases, 4 bases remained unmatched. The CDR3 has 16 residues. Per germline, CDR1 MNHEY and CDR2 SVGEGT.

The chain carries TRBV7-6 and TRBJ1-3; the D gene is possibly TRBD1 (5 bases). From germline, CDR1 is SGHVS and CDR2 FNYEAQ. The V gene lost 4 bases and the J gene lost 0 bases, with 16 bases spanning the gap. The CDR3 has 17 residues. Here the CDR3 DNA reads TGTGCCAGCAGCTCAAGGGCAGGGTTTCTCTCTGGAAACACCATATATTTT. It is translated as CASSSRAGFLSGNTIYF.

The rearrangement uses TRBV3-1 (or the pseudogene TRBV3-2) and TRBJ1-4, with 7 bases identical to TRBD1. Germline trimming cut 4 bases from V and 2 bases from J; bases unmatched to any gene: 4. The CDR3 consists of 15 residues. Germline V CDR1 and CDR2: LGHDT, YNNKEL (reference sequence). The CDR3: CASSPTGQTNEKLFF. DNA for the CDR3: TGTGCCAGCAGCCCCACGGGACAGACTAATGAAAAACTGTTTTTT.

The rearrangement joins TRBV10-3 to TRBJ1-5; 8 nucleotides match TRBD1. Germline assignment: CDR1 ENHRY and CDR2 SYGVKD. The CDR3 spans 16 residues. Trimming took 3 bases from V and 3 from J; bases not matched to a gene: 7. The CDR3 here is CAISDRGQGNNQPQHF. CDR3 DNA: TGTGCCATCAGTGACCGAGGACAGGGTAACAATCAGCCCCAGCATTTT.

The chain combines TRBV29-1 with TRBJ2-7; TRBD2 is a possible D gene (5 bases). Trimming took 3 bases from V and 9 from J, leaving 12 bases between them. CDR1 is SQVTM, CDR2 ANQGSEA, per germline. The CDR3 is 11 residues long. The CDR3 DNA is TGCAGCGTTGAGCTAGCTGCAGGGCAGTACTTC. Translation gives CSVELAAGQYF.

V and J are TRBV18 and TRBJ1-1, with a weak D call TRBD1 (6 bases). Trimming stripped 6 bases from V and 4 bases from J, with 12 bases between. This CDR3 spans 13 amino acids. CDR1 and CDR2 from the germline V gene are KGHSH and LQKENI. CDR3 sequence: CASSGGERTEAFF. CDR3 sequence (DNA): TGTGCCAGCTCGGGGGGCGAGCGCACTGAAGCTTTCTTT.

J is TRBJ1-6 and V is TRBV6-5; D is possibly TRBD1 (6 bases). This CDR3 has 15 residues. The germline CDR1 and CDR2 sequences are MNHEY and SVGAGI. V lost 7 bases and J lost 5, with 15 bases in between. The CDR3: CASTPARGDNSPLHF. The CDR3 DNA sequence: TGTGCCAGCACCCCCGCCAGGGGCGATAATTCACCCCTCCACTTT.

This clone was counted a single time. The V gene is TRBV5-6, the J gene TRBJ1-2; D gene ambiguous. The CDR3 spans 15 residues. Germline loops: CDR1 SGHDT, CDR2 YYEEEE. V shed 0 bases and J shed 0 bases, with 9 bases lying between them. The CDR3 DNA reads TGTGCCAGCAGCTTGGTAGGGCGGACTAACTATGGCTACACCTTC. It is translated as CASSLVGRTNYGYTF.

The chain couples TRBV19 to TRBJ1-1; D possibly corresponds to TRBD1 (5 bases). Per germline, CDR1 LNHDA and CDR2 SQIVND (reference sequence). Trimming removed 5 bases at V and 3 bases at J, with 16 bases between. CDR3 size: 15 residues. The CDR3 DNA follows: TGTGCCAGTAGTCCAGGGAGGGATAGGGACACTGAAGCTTTCTTT. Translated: CASSPGRDRDTEAFF.